The rows below give T cell receptor beta chains drawn from one sample of a study of blood T cell repertoires in COVID-19. TCRdb keeps only in-frame clones here, not all; method: immunoSEQ multiplex PCR. Of over 150,000 clones in the sample, 80% to 90% are singletons; the top ten hold approximately 9%. Sequenced material: PBMCs or T cells enriched from blood (not recorded which). The receptor source for this set is a woman between 18 and 30 years old who had recovered from COVID-19. Both conserved end residues are part of each CDR3. The D gene is left open where the match is weak. Clone size appears in some rows only: once, few, many, or a class for an expanded clone.

j_call: TRBJ2-1
v_call: TRBV19
clone_size: NA
d_call: TRBD2
cdr3_length: 18
cdr3_nt: TGTGCCAGTAGTTCAGGACTAGCGGGAGGGGTCTCCTACAATGAGCAGTTCTTC
cdr3_aa: CASSSGLAGGVSYNEQFF

j_call: TRBJ2-2
v_call: TRBV5-1
clone_size: NA
d_call: NA
cdr3_length: 16
cdr3_nt: TGCGCCAGCAGCATTCGGACAGGAGGGGACACCGGGGAGCTGTTTTTT
cdr3_aa: CASSIRTGGDTGELFF

j_call: TRBJ2-7
v_call: TRBV4-2
clone_size: NA
d_call: NA
cdr3_length: 15
cdr3_nt: TGTGCCAGCAGCCAAGAAACACAAAGCTCCTACGAGCAGTACTTC
cdr3_aa: CASSQETQSSYEQYF

j_call: TRBJ1-2
v_call: TRBV18
clone_size: NA
d_call: NA
cdr3_length: 13
cdr3_nt: TGTGCCAGCTCACCCCCAACAGGGAGCGGCTACACCTTC
cdr3_aa: CASSPPTGSGYTF

j_call: TRBJ2-7
v_call: TRBV5-1
clone_size: NA
d_call: NA
cdr3_length: 13
cdr3_nt: TGCGCCAGCGGCCCCAGGGGGGACTACGAGCAGTACTTC
cdr3_aa: CASGPRGDYEQYF

j_call: TRBJ2-7
v_call: TRBV18
clone_size: NA
d_call: TRBD2
cdr3_length: 15
cdr3_nt: TGTGCCAGCTCACGGGAGCGGGGCAGCGGAGACGAGCAGTACTTC
cdr3_aa: CASSRERGSGDEQYF

j_call: TRBJ2-7
v_call: TRBV7-2
clone_size: once
d_call: TRBD2
cdr3_length: 15
cdr3_nt: TGTGCCAGCAGTCCTACTAGCGGGGAGCTCTACGAGCAGTACTTC
cdr3_aa: CASSPTSGELYEQYF

j_call: TRBJ2-1
v_call: TRBV5-8
clone_size: once
d_call: TRBD2
cdr3_length: 17
cdr3_nt: TGTGCCAGCAGCTCGACTAGCGGGAGGGAGTCCTACAATGAGCAGTTCTTC
cdr3_aa: CASSSTSGRESYNEQFF

j_call: TRBJ2-5
v_call: TRBV24-1
clone_size: NA
d_call: NA
cdr3_length: 12
cdr3_nt: TGTGCCACCAGTCTCCGGGGAGAGACCCAGTACTTC
cdr3_aa: CATSLRGETQYF

j_call: TRBJ1-1
v_call: TRBV7-9
clone_size: NA
d_call: TRBD1
cdr3_length: 15
cdr3_nt: TGTGCCAGCAGCTTAGGGGACAGGGGACACACTGAAGCTTTCTTT
cdr3_aa: CASSLGDRGHTEAFF

j_call: TRBJ2-7
v_call: TRBV29-1
clone_size: NA
d_call: TRBD2
cdr3_length: 18
cdr3_nt: TGCAGCGTTGAAGGTCGGGCGGCGGGAGGCCTTTCCCCCTACGAGCAGTACTTC
cdr3_aa: CSVEGRAAGGLSPYEQYF

j_call: TRBJ1-3
v_call: TRBV5-4
clone_size: NA
d_call: NA
cdr3_length: 16
cdr3_nt: TGTGCCAGCAGCCCCAAGGGGGGGGCCGCTGGAAACACCATATATTTT
cdr3_aa: CASSPKGGAAGNTIYF

j_call: TRBJ1-1
v_call: TRBV19
clone_size: NA
d_call: NA
cdr3_length: 15
cdr3_nt: TGTGCCAGTAGTCCCTGGCCATTAATGAACACTGAAGCTTTCTTT
cdr3_aa: CASSPWPLMNTEAFF

j_call: TRBJ2-3
v_call: TRBV7-3
clone_size: few
d_call: NA
cdr3_length: 15
cdr3_nt: TGTGCCAGCAGCTTAGGGGGGTTTAGGACAGATACGCAGTATTTT
cdr3_aa: CASSLGGFRTDTQYF

j_call: TRBJ1-6
v_call: TRBV7-9
clone_size: NA
d_call: NA
cdr3_length: 14
cdr3_nt: TGTGCCAGCAGCTTAGGGCAGGGGCACTCACCCCTCCACTTT
cdr3_aa: CASSLGQGHSPLHF

j_call: TRBJ2-5
v_call: TRBV5-1
clone_size: NA
d_call: NA
cdr3_length: 15
cdr3_nt: TGCGCCAGCAGCGCCTTTTCCGGTGACTCGGAGACCCAGTACTTC
cdr3_aa: CASSAFSGDSETQYF

j_call: TRBJ1-2
v_call: TRBV30
clone_size: NA
d_call: TRBD1
cdr3_length: 16
cdr3_nt: TGTGCCTGCCTCTCTAACCGGGACAGAGCTAACTATGGCTACACCTTC
cdr3_aa: CACLSNRDRANYGYTF

j_call: TRBJ2-3
v_call: TRBV15
clone_size: NA
d_call: TRBD2
cdr3_length: 14
cdr3_nt: TGTGCCACCAGCAGCGGACTAGCGGCAGATACGCAGTATTTT
cdr3_aa: CATSSGLAADTQYF

j_call: TRBJ2-3
v_call: TRBV10-1
clone_size: NA
d_call: NA
cdr3_length: 15
cdr3_nt: TGCGCCAGCAGTAGTACTTTGAGAGGCACAGATACGCAGTATTTT
cdr3_aa: CASSSTLRGTDTQYF

j_call: TRBJ1-4
v_call: TRBV30
clone_size: NA
d_call: NA
cdr3_length: 13
cdr3_nt: TGTGCCTGGACCGCGGGCTCGGGGGAAAAACTGTTTTTT
cdr3_aa: CAWTAGSGEKLFF

j_call: TRBJ2-1
v_call: TRBV14
clone_size: few
d_call: TRBD2
cdr3_length: 14
cdr3_nt: TGTGCCAGCAGCTCTAGCGGGGGTAACAATGAGCAGTTCTTC
cdr3_aa: CASSSSGGNNEQFF

j_call: TRBJ2-7
v_call: TRBV5-1
clone_size: NA
d_call: TRBD1
cdr3_length: 14
cdr3_nt: TGCGCCAGCAGCTCCGGGACAGGGCATAGCGAGCAGTACTTC
cdr3_aa: CASSSGTGHSEQYF

j_call: TRBJ2-7
v_call: TRBV25-1
clone_size: NA
d_call: NA
cdr3_length: 14
cdr3_nt: TGTGCCAGCAGTGAGTCAGGGAGGGGGAGGGAGCAGTACTTC
cdr3_aa: CASSESGRGREQYF

j_call: TRBJ2-1
v_call: TRBV7-2
clone_size: NA
d_call: TRBD1
cdr3_length: 17
cdr3_nt: TGTGCCAGCAGCTCCCCGAGGGGACAGGGATTTAATAATGAGCAGTTCTTC
cdr3_aa: CASSSPRGQGFNNEQFF

j_call: TRBJ1-2
v_call: TRBV7-8
clone_size: NA
d_call: NA
cdr3_length: 15
cdr3_nt: TGTGCCAGCAGCCCACCGGGACACCCTCCAGAGGGCTACACCTTC
cdr3_aa: CASSPPGHPPEGYTF

j_call: TRBJ2-1
v_call: TRBV28
clone_size: NA
d_call: NA
cdr3_length: 13
cdr3_nt: TGTGCCAGCAGTTTATCGGGAGCTACCCGGTCGATCTTC
cdr3_aa: CASSLSGATRSIF

j_call: TRBJ1-2
v_call: TRBV28
clone_size: NA
d_call: TRBD1
cdr3_length: 18
cdr3_nt: TGTGCCAGCAGTTCCGTGTGGACAGGGCCGGAACCTAACTATGGCTACACCTTC
cdr3_aa: CASSSVWTGPEPNYGYTF

j_call: TRBJ1-2
v_call: TRBV7-8
clone_size: NA
d_call: TRBD1
cdr3_length: 14
cdr3_nt: TGTGCCAGCAGCCCGGGGACAGGGGTATATGGCTACACCTTC
cdr3_aa: CASSPGTGVYGYTF

j_call: TRBJ1-2
v_call: TRBV4-1
clone_size: NA
d_call: NA
cdr3_length: 15
cdr3_nt: TGCGCCAGCAGCCAAGAAGGACAAGGAGCCTATGGCTACACCTTC
cdr3_aa: CASSQEGQGAYGYTF

j_call: TRBJ1-2
v_call: TRBV6-4
clone_size: NA
d_call: NA
cdr3_length: 14
cdr3_nt: TGTGCCAGCAGTCGGGACGCGGGATCGGGTGGCTACACCTTC
cdr3_aa: CASSRDAGSGGYTF

j_call: TRBJ1-2
v_call: TRBV28
clone_size: NA
d_call: TRBD1
cdr3_length: 15
cdr3_nt: TGTGCCAGCAGTTTGGGGTCTCGTACAGGGGGTGGCTACACCTTC
cdr3_aa: CASSLGSRTGGGYTF

j_call: TRBJ2-1
v_call: TRBV19
clone_size: few
d_call: TRBD2
cdr3_length: 14
cdr3_nt: TGTGCCAGTAGTATCCCTAGCGGGCGGAATGAGCAGTTCTTC
cdr3_aa: CASSIPSGRNEQFF

j_call: TRBJ2-1
v_call: TRBV19
clone_size: NA
d_call: TRBD1
cdr3_length: 15
cdr3_nt: TGTGCCAGTAGGTTCGGGACAGGGGACTACAATGAGCAGTTCTTC
cdr3_aa: CASRFGTGDYNEQFF

j_call: TRBJ1-2
v_call: TRBV7-3
clone_size: NA
d_call: TRBD1
cdr3_length: 14
cdr3_nt: TGTGCCAGCAGCTTCAGGGACAGCATTTATGGCTACACCTTC
cdr3_aa: CASSFRDSIYGYTF

j_call: TRBJ2-3
v_call: TRBV19
clone_size: NA
d_call: TRBD1
cdr3_length: 15
cdr3_nt: TGTGCCAGTAGTCCGAGACGGGACAGGACAGATACGCAGTATTTT
cdr3_aa: CASSPRRDRTDTQYF

j_call: TRBJ2-7
v_call: TRBV18
clone_size: NA
d_call: NA
cdr3_length: 13
cdr3_nt: TGTGCCAGCTCACCTCCCTTACTCTACGAGCAGTACTTC
cdr3_aa: CASSPPLLYEQYF

j_call: TRBJ1-2
v_call: TRBV7-6
clone_size: NA
d_call: TRBD1
cdr3_length: 15
cdr3_nt: TGTGCCAGCAGCTTAGCTGCGACAGGGGCCTATGGCTACACCTTC
cdr3_aa: CASSLAATGAYGYTF

j_call: TRBJ2-7
v_call: TRBV12-3/TRBV12-4
clone_size: NA
d_call: NA
cdr3_length: 13
cdr3_nt: TGTGCCAGCAGGGTGGCGGCTGCCTACGAGCAGTACTTC
cdr3_aa: CASRVAAAYEQYF

j_call: TRBJ2-1
v_call: TRBV12-5
clone_size: NA
d_call: TRBD1
cdr3_length: 20
cdr3_nt: TGTGCTAGTGGTTTGGTAGGGACAGGGGAGGCGAGACCGACCTACAATGAGCAGTTCTTC
cdr3_aa: CASGLVGTGEARPTYNEQFF

j_call: TRBJ2-5
v_call: TRBV11-2
clone_size: NA
d_call: TRBD1
cdr3_length: 16
cdr3_nt: TGTGCCAGCAGCCCTGCTGCGGACAGGGGCCAAGAGACCCAGTACTTC
cdr3_aa: CASSPAADRGQETQYF

j_call: TRBJ2-3
v_call: TRBV5-1
clone_size: NA
d_call: TRBD2
cdr3_length: 15
cdr3_nt: TGCGCCAGCAGCCTGTCTAGCGGCGATACAGATACGCAGTATTTT
cdr3_aa: CASSLSSGDTDTQYF